Below are 10 T cell receptor beta chains sequenced from a single sample in a study of Ad26.COV2.S vaccination and SARS-CoV-2 variants (dated by TCRdb to the early 2020s). Library creation used the immunoSEQ multiplex PCR assay. TCRdb re-hosts the immuneACCESS table, in-frame sequences only. Its copies lack some clones; in the studies checked, an unresolved V gene accounts for under half of them, and the cause for the rest is not known. For this sample the table gives around 400,000 clones, of which 83% were detected only once. Jointly, the top ten make up about 7.4% of the sample. This specimen's treatment or condition label, interpreted: 19 received Ad26.COV2.S at low or high dose, single or two shots; 5 received placebo; per-sample allocation not given. Repertoires of vaccine and placebo recipients were sequenced from samples taken on day 63 after the first injection. This sample comprised peripheral blood, obtained in a trial of Ad26.COV2.S vaccine versus placebo. All receptors come from a person aged 18-60 years who received the Ad26.COV2.S COVID-19 vaccine or a placebo.

V usage is TRBV9 and J usage is TRBJ2-2; 14 bases agree with TRBD2. CDR3 length: 19 amino acids. The ends lost 4 bases at V and 6 bases at J; junction bases unmatched: 14. Germline CDR1 and CDR2: SGDLS and YYNGEE. The CDR3 nucleotides are TGTGCCAGCAGCCCACAAAAGGGGACTAGCGGGGGTGGCCCCGGGGAGCTGTTTTTT. This encodes CASSPQKGTSGGGPGELFF.

The chain links TRBV28 to TRBJ1-2; D remains unclear. The V end lost 3 bases, the J end lost 6 bases, and 14 bases lay between the germline ends. CDR1 is MDHEN and CDR2 is SYDVKM in the germline V gene. The CDR3 runs to 14 residues. CDR3 amino acids: CASSLDRRRDGYTF. The DNA of the CDR3 is TGTGCCAGCAGTTTGGATAGACGAAGGGATGGCTACACCTTC.

The V and J genes are TRBV7-9 and TRBJ1-5; a possible D gene is TRBD1 (5 bases). Trimming removed 3 bases from V and 5 bases from J, with 11 bases in between. Germline assignment: CDR1 SEHNR and CDR2 FQNEAQ (reference sequence). The CDR3 contains 14 residues. The CDR3 loop reads CASSFLGEDQPQHF. The CDR3 DNA follows: TGTGCCAGCAGCTTCTTAGGGGAAGATCAGCCCCAGCATTTT.

This clone was recorded once. The chain uses TRBV5-4 and TRBJ1-2; D gene unclear. Germline V gene lookup returns CDR1 SGHNT and CDR2 YYREEE (reference sequence). Trimming pared 0 bases from V and 4 bases from J, leaving 7 bases between. The CDR3 totals 13 residues. The CDR3 DNA follows: TGTGCCAGCAGCTTGGACGGAATCTATGGCTACACCTTC. It codes for CASSLDGIYGYTF.

The CDR3 reads CASSLGGDQETQYF. CDR3 coding DNA: TGTGCCAGCAGCTTAGGAGGAGACCAAGAGACCCAGTACTTC. V is TRBV11-1 and J is TRBJ2-5; D unclear. Germline V gene sequence: CDR1 SGHAT, CDR2 FQDESV (reference sequence). Trimming left V 1 base short and J 0 bases short, with 6 bases between. This CDR3 region has 14 residues.

V gene TRBV19 combines with J gene TRBJ2-7; the match to TRBD1 covers 9 bases. Germline assignment: CDR1 LNHDA and CDR2 SQIVND (reference sequence). V lost 2 bases and J lost 2; bases outside the gene matches: 13. The CDR3 loop spans 18 amino acids. This CDR3 reads CASSIRIYQTGGTYEQYF. The CDR3 DNA sequence: TGTGCCAGTAGTATACGAATCTACCAAACAGGGGGCACCTACGAGCAGTACTTC.

This clone was detected once. The V and J genes are TRBV18 and TRBJ2-5, with unresolved D. The CDR3 consists of 13 residues. Germline loops: CDR1 KGHSH, CDR2 LQKENI. The ends were cut back, 5 bases at V and 1 base at J, with 8 bases in the middle. CDR3 amino acids: CASSGGFQETQYF. The CDR3 region has the DNA TGTGCCAGCTCAGGTGGGTTCCAAGAGACCCAGTACTTC.

This chain links TRBV7-9 with TRBJ2-1; TRBD2 matches at 8 bases. The length of the CDR3 is 15 residues. Germline CDR1 and CDR2: SEHNR and FQNEAQ (reference sequence). V lost 1 base, J lost 6 bases, and 5 bases stayed unmatched. The DNA of the CDR3 is TGTGCCAGCAGCTTAGATGCCGGGAGGGGCAATGAGCAGTTCTTC. Its protein product is CASSLDAGRGNEQFF. Full variable domain (rest looked up from reference TRBV7-9 and TRBJ2-1): DTGVSQNPRHKITKRGQNVTFRCDPISEHNRLYWYRQTLGQGPEFLTYFQNEAQLEKSRLLSDRFSAERPKGSFSTLEIQRTEQGDSAMYLCASSLDAGRGNEQFFGPGTRLTVL.

The chain recombines TRBV25-1 with TRBJ2-1; 7 bases line up with TRBD2. This CDR3 region has 13 residues. The V segment lost 7 bases and the J segment 7 bases; nucleotides outside the gene matches: 7. Germline values: CDR1 MGHDK, CDR2 SYGVNS. CDR3 coding DNA: TGTGCCAGCACCTCTGGCGGGGGTAATGAGCAGTTCTTC. Translated: CASTSGGGNEQFF.

The rearrangement links TRBV11-3 to TRBJ1-4, with TRBD1 matching over 7 bases. This CDR3 contains 18 residues. Germline assignment: CDR1 SGHNT and CDR2 YENEEA. With V trimmed by 1 base and J by 3 bases, 11 bases remained unmatched. This chain's CDR3 is CASSLAGLSQGPNEKLFF. In DNA, the CDR3 is TGTGCCAGCAGCTTAGCTGGCCTTTCACAGGGGCCTAATGAAAAACTGTTTTTT.